The 13 T cell receptor beta chains given below trace back to one sample, sequenced in a study of cytomegalovirus exposure and HLA in healthy donors. The PCR had 60 Vbeta and 13 Jbeta primers. Clones were sequenced by immunoSEQ multiplex PCR, and TCRdb holds only the in-frame ones, with some missing. The table has about 150,000 clones, about 70% seen once. The source material was PBMCs. These receptors all come from a man aged 55 to 70 in good health and CMV-seronegative.

The chain recombines TRBV21-1 with TRBJ1-5; TRBD1 is taken as the D call from the table, unchecked against the DNA. TRBV21-1 has pseudogene status. The CDR3 sequence is 15 residues long. CDR3: CASSKGARGDQPQHF. CDR3 in DNA: TGTGCCAGCAGCAAAGGGGCCAGGGGGGATCAGCCCCAGCATTTT.

This clone has only one observation. This rearrangement joins TRBV19 to TRBJ2-7; D may be TRBD2 (6 bases). V was shortened by 5 bases and J by 7 bases, with 21 bases between the two germline ends. CDR3 size: 15 residues. Germline values: CDR1 LNHDA, CDR2 SQIVND (reference sequence). In nucleotides, the CDR3 is TGTGCCAGTAGTTCGGGACTCCCGGGAGATGGGGAGCAGTACTTC. Its translation: CASSSGLPGDGEQYF.

The rearrangement uses TRBV5-1 and TRBJ2-1, with TRBD1 matching 9 bases. Losses at the gene ends were 5 bases for V and 6 bases for J; bases not matched to a gene: 6. The germline CDR1 and CDR2 sequences are SGHRS and YFSETQ. The CDR3 is 14 amino acids. The CDR3 is CASRVGTGTNEQFF. The CDR3 coding sequence is TGCGCCAGCAGGGTAGGGACAGGGACCAATGAGCAGTTCTTC. The full variable domain, its missing parts supplied by reference TRBV5-1 and TRBJ2-1, is KAGVTQTPRYLIKTRGQQVTLSCSPISGHRSVSWYQQTPGQGLQFLFEYFSETQRNKGNFPGRFSGRQFSNSRSEMNVSTLELGDSALYLCASRVGTGTNEQFFGPGTRLTVL.

The chain combines TRBV27 with TRBJ1-2; 7 positions match TRBD1. CDR3 length: 15 residues. Trimming cost V 5 bases and J 0 bases; bases outside gene matches: 6. Germline CDR1 MNHEY, CDR2 SMNVEV (reference sequence). The CDR3 nucleotides are TGTGCCAGCAGTCGACAGGGTCCGTCTAACTATGGCTACACCTTC. This gives the protein CASSRQGPSNYGYTF.

In this sample, this clone turned up once. V and J are TRBV7-2 and TRBJ2-5, with TRBD1 identical over 9 bases. The CDR3 runs 16 residues. Trimming took 1 base from V and 2 from J; bases not matched to a gene: 5. In germline, CDR1 is SGHTA, CDR2 FQGNSA. As DNA, the CDR3 is TGTGCCAGCAGCTTAGGTCCGGGACAGGGTCAAGAGACCCAGTACTTC. It codes for CASSLGPGQGQETQYF.

V is TRBV27 and J is TRBJ1-1; TRBD1 aligns across 9 bases. Germline V gene sequence: CDR1 MNHEY, CDR2 SMNVEV (reference sequence). V gave up 0 bases and J gave up 0 bases; unmatched junction bases: 8. The CDR3 contains 18 residues. The CDR3 coding sequence is TGTGCCAGCAGTTTATCTTTGGCTTACAGGGGGCTGAACACTGAAGCTTTCTTT. Translating it yields CASSLSLAYRGLNTEAFF.

The chain links TRBV30 to TRBJ1-2; no reliable D call. Germline CDR1 GTSNPN, CDR2 SVGIG (reference sequence). The ends were cut back, 4 bases at V and 5 bases at J, with 11 bases in the middle. The CDR3 contains 12 residues. The CDR3 sequence is CAWTVGGYGYTF. The CDR3 DNA reads TGTGCCTGGACAGTGGGAGGGTATGGCTACACCTTC.

This chain joins TRBV10-3 and TRBJ1-1; no definite D call. Germline lookup yields CDR1 ENHRY and CDR2 SYGVKD. This CDR3 is 12 amino acids long. Between the trimmed V and J ends, which lost 0 bases and 9 bases, there was a span of 8 bases. The DNA of the CDR3 is TGTGCCATCAGTGAGTCAGTTGACAAAGCTTTCTTT. The encoded protein is CAISESVDKAFF.

The genes are TRBV7-9 and TRBJ2-2; a weak D match, TRBD2 (6 bases). There are 15 residues in the CDR3. Germline V gives CDR1 SEHNR, CDR2 FQNEAQ (reference sequence). Trimming removed 7 bases at V and 0 bases at J, with 12 bases between. The CDR3 nucleotides are TGTGCCAGCACCTGGGGAGGAGCGAACACCGGGGAGCTGTTTTTT. As protein: CASTWGGANTGELFF.

This chain uses TRBV5-1 with TRBJ2-2; TRBD1 is a possible D gene (5 bases). The V gene's germline CDR1 is SGHRS and CDR2 YFSETQ. The CDR3 sequence is 13 residues long. Trimming took off 0 bases at V and 8 bases at J, with 8 bases between the two ends. The CDR3 DNA reads as TGCGCCAGCAGCTTGGCAGGGCCTGGGGAGCTGTTTTTT. This gives the protein CASSLAGPGELFF.

The V and J genes are TRBV6-6 and TRBJ2-1; TRBD2 matches 8 bases. Unmatched junction bases numbered 10, after V lost 0 bases and J lost 9 bases. Germline values: CDR1 MNHNY, CDR2 SVGAGI (reference sequence). There are 16 residues in the CDR3. Here the CDR3 reads CASSYSAGRAGSEQFF. The DNA of the CDR3 is TGTGCCAGCAGTTACTCGGCCGGGAGGGCCGGGAGTGAGCAGTTCTTC.

J is TRBJ1-3 and V is TRBV7-9, with unresolved D. This CDR3 comprises 13 residues. Germline V gene data show CDR1 as SEHNR and CDR2 as FQNEAQ (reference sequence). Trimming removed 5 bases from V and 0 bases from J, with 5 bases in between. The CDR3 coding sequence is TGTGCCAGCAGCCAACACTCTGGAAACACCATATATTTT. Its translation is CASSQHSGNTIYF.

This chain uses TRBV7-3 with TRBJ2-2; TRBD1 agrees at 7 bases. J was trimmed by 5 bases and V by 4 bases; bases with no gene match: 4. CDR1 and CDR2 from the germline V gene are SGHTA and FQGTGA. CDR3 length: 14 residues. In DNA, the CDR3 is TGTGCCAGCAGCTCACGACAGGGTACCGGGGAGCTGTTTTTT. The encoded protein is CASSSRQGTGELFF.